In this sample, the clone carrying this TCR beta chain turned up a few times. Its specificity is unknown. The junction departs from germline at one end; a sequencing error may be responsible. These data belong to a study of blood T cells in healthy people across ages. Germline V gene sequence: CDR1 LGHNA, CDR2 YNFKEQ. The length of the CDR3 is 15 residues. A second PCR, run for about 7 to 12 cycles, used a sample-barcoded 5' primer plus a J-beta primer mix. Each cDNA molecule, via a template-switch adaptor with 12 random nucleotides, was tagged. Using its own MiXCR run on the 5' RACE reads, TCRdb lists one record per CDR3 protein. The sample has 1.5 million to 2 million distinct CDR3 sequences; about 50% are singletons. Points from the study as a whole: Diversity estimates from one million T cells were considered underestimates.

In terms of origin and age, donors were healthy Caucasian individuals from Russia aged about 6 to 90. The sequenced sample consisted of blood. This TCR derives from a woman in her forties in good health. The chain joins TRBV4-2 to TRBJ2-3, with D possibly called TRBD1 or TRBD2 (5 bases each). This CDR3 is CASSQEDGGGDTQYF. In DNA, the CDR3 is TGTGCCAGTAGCCAAGAAGATGGGGGTGGAGATACGCAGTATTTT.